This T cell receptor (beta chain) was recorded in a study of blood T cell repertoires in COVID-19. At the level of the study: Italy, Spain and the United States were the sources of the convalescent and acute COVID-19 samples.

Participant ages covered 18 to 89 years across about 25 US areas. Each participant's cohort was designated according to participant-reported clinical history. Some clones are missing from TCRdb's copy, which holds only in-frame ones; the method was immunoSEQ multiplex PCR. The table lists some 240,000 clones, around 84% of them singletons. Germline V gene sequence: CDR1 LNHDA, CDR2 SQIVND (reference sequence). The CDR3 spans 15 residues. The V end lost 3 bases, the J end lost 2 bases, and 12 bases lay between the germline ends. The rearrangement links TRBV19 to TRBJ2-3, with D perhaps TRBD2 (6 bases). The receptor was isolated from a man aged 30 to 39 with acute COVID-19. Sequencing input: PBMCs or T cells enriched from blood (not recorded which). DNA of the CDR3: TGTGCCAGTAGTATGGCGGGGTCGGTCACAGATACGCAGTATTTT. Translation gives CASSMAGSVTDTQYF.